The present T cell receptor (beta chain) was sequenced within a study of vaccination and CD4 T cells after COVID-19. Between the trimmed V and J ends, which lost 9 bases and 4 bases, there was a span of 15 bases. Germline V gives CDR1 SEHNR, CDR2 FQNEAQ (reference sequence). The CDR3 is made up of 13 amino acids. Cultured CD4+ T cells had their DNA profiled by the Oncomine TCR Beta short-read assay. TCRdb reanalysed the PCR reads using MiXCR and keeps one entry per CDR3 protein. The table lists under 15,000 distinct CDR3 sequences, approximately 53% of them singletons. This clonotype came up once. Its cognate antigen is unknown. The treatment denotes: roughly 11-day PBMC culture with coronavirus spike peptide pools or control peptides (ViraFEST assay).

The gene calls are TRBV7-9 and TRBJ1-1; D unclear. The specimen was CD4+ T cells from blood, cultured in vitro. This receptor was obtained from a human donor who had recovered from COVID-19. The CDR3 DNA reads as TGTGCCAGTGATAGGCTTGAAGGCACTGAAGCTTTCTTT. Translation: CASDRLEGTEAFF.